The rows below give T cell receptor beta chains drawn from one sample of a study of cytomegalovirus exposure and HLA in healthy donors. Here immunoSEQ multiplex PCR was the method, and the copy in TCRdb shows in-frame clones only, minus some. This repertoire shows about 140,000 clones, roughly three quarters found once; its top ten account for 2.5% to 3.5%. The sample comprised PBMCs. The receptors come from a man in his forties in good health and CMV-seronegative. CDR3s include the opening cysteine and the closing phenylalanine or tryptophan. D genes are given only for firm matches. The size entry is marked missing in some rows and otherwise reads once, few, many or a size class.

V	D	size	J	DNA	CDR3
TRBV7-6	NA	NA	TRBJ1-5	TGTGCCAGCAGCGCCTTCGCCTTGGACAAAACCTTATCCTATAGCAATCAGCCCCAGCATTTT	CASSAFALDKTLSYSNQPQHF
TRBV7-9	NA	NA	TRBJ2-7	TGTGCCAGCAGCCGCGACAGGGAGCAGTACTTC	CASSRDREQYF
TRBV6-1	TRBD1	NA	TRBJ2-3	TGTGCCAGCAGGACGGGACAGGGGTCCACAGATACGCAGTATTTT	CASRTGQGSTDTQYF
TRBV7-2	TRBD2	NA	TRBJ2-1	TGTGCCAGCAGTACTAGCGGGGGGAATGAGCAGTTCTTC	CASSTSGGNEQFF
TRBV30	NA	NA	TRBJ2-5	TGTGCCTGGAGTGGCGGGGGCGCAGAGACCCAGTACTTC	CAWSGGGAETQYF
TRBV10-3	TRBD2	few	TRBJ2-1	TGTGCCATCAGTGAGTCGTTCCTAGCGGGACGCAATGAGCAGTTCTTC	CAISESFLAGRNEQFF
TRBV11-3	TRBD1	NA	TRBJ1-1	TGTGCCAGCAGCGCAGTGACAGGGCTGAACACTGAAGCTTTCTTT	CASSAVTGLNTEAFF
TRBV7-9	NA	once	TRBJ1-1	TGTGCCAGCAGCCTACTGGGGACACCTGAAGCTTTCTTT	CASSLLGTPEAFF
TRBV9	NA	NA	TRBJ2-3	TGTGCCAGCAGCAACCACCAAAGTAGGGGGGATACGCAGTATTTT	CASSNHQSRGDTQYF
TRBV5-6	NA	NA	TRBJ1-2	TGTGCCAGCAGCCCAGACGGGTATGGCTACACCTTC	CASSPDGYGYTF
TRBV4-1	NA	NA	TRBJ2-2	TGCGCCAGCAGCCAAGAGGAGCGGGCGCCTCAGAAGCTGTTTTTT	CASSQEERAPQKLFF
TRBV5-1	NA	NA	TRBJ1-1	TGCGCCAGCAGCTTATTTGGGCAGGGCGGGGGAGGCTCCACTGAAGCTTTCTTT	CASSLFGQGGGGSTEAFF
TRBV6-5	TRBD2	NA	TRBJ2-7	TGTGCCAGCAGTTACCTGCTAGCGGGAGGACCGGGGGAGCAGTACTTC	CASSYLLAGGPGEQYF
TRBV6-6	NA	NA	TRBJ1-2	TGTGCCAGCAAGTTGACAGATAACTATGGCTACACCTTC	CASKLTDNYGYTF
TRBV6-5	TRBD1	NA	TRBJ2-7	TGTGCCAGCAGTCAAGACAGGGTCCTACCCTACGAGCAGTACTTC	CASSQDRVLPYEQYF
TRBV18	TRBD2	few	TRBJ2-1	TGTGCCAGCTCACCACCGCTAGCGGGAGTCAACAATGAGCAGTTCTTC	CASSPPLAGVNNEQFF
TRBV9	NA	NA	TRBJ2-7	TGTGCCAGCAGCGTAGCCGTCAGGGCTAACGAGCAGTACTTC	CASSVAVRANEQYF
TRBV27	TRBD2	NA	TRBJ2-1	TGTGCCAGCAGTTTATACGGGGGAGGGCCCGGCAATGAGCAGTTCTTC	CASSLYGGGPGNEQFF
TRBV11-3	NA	once	TRBJ2-5	TGTGCCAGCAGCCCGGAAAGCGGGCCTGCGGAGACCCAGTACTTC	CASSPESGPAETQYF
TRBV5-4	TRBD1	NA	TRBJ1-1	TGTGCCAGCAGCTTGGGAGGGGGGACAGGGGTTGTACCTGAAGCTTTCTTT	CASSLGGGTGVVPEAFF
TRBV6-5	NA	NA	TRBJ2-3	TGTGCCAGCAGTCCTCTGGCGGGACCCACAGATACGCAGTATTTT	CASSPLAGPTDTQYF
TRBV4-2	NA	NA	TRBJ2-6	TGTGCCAGCAGCCAAGATGACAGGCAGCTCTACTCTGGGGCCAACGTCCTGACTTTC	CASSQDDRQLYSGANVLTF
TRBV7-2	NA	NA	TRBJ1-4	TGTGCCAGCAGCTTAGCGTACGGGGCGGGGGGAGAAAAACTGTTTTTT	CASSLAYGAGGEKLFF
TRBV27	TRBD1	NA	TRBJ1-2	TGTGCCAGCAGTCCAGACAGGGAGAATGGCTACACCTTC	CASSPDRENGYTF
TRBV5-6	TRBD1	NA	TRBJ1-2	TGTGCCAGCAGCTTGGTTTTTCTCGGGACAGGGGTTAGCTACACCTTC	CASSLVFLGTGVSYTF